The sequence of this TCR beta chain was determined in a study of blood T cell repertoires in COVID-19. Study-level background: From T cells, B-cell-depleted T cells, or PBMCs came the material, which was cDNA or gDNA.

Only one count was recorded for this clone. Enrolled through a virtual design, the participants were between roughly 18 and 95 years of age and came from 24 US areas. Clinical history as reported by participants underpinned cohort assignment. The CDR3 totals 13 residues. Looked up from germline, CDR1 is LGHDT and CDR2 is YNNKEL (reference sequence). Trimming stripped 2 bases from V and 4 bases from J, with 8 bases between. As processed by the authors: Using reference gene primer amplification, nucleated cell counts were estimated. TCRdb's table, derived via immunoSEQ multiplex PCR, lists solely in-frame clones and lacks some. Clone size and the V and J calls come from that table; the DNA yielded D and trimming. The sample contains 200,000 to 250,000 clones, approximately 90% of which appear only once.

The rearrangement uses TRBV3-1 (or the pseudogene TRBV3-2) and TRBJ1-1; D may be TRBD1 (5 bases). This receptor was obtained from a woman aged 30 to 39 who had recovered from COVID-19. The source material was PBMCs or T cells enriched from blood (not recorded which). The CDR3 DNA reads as TGTGCCAGCAGCCAATCGGGGGGCACTGAAGCTTTCTTT. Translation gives CASSQSGGTEAFF.